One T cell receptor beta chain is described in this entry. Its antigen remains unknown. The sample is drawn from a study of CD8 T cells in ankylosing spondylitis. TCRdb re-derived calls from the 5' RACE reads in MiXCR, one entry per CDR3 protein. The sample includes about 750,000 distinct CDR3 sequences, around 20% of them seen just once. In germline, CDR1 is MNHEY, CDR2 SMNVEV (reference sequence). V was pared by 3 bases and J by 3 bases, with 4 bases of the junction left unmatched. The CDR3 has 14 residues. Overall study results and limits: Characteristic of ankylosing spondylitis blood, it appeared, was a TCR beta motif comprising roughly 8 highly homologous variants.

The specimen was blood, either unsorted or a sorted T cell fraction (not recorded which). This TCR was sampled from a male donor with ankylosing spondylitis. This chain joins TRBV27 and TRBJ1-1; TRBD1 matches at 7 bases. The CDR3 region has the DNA TGTGCCAGCAGTTTTACAGGGGCGGACACTGAAGCTTTCTTT. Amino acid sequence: CASSFTGADTEAFF.